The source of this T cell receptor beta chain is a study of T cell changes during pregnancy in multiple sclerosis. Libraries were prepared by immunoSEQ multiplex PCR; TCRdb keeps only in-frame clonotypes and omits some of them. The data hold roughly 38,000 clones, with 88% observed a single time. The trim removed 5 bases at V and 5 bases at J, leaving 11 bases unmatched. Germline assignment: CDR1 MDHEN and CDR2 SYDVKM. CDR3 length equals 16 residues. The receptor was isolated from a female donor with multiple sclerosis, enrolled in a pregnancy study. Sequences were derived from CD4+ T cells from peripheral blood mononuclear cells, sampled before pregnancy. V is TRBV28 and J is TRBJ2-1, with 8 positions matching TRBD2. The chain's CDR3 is CASSPSWTSRNNEQFF. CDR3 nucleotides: TGTGCCAGCAGTCCTTCTTGGACTAGCCGAAACAATGAGCAGTTCTTC.